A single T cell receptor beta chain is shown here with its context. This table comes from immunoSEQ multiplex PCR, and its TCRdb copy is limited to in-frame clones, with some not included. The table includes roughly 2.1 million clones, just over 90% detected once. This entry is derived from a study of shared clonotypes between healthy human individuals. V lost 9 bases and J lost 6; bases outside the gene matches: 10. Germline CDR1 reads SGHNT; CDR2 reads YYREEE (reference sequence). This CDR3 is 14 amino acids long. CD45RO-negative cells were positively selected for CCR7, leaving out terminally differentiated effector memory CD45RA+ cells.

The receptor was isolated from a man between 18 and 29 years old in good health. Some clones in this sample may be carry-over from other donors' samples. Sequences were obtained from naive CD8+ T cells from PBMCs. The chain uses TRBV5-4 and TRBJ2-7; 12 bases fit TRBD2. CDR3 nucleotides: TGTGCCATCAGGACTAGCGGGACTTACGCCGAGCAGTACTTC. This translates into CAIRTSGTYAEQYF.